This is a list of T cell receptor beta chains from one sample in a study of cytomegalovirus exposure and HLA in healthy donors. Clones were read by immunoSEQ multiplex PCR, and TCRdb kept only the in-frame ones, dropping some. There are over 150,000 clones in the sample; 77% occur only once, and less than 4.5% lies in the top ten. Sequenced input: PBMCs. The receptors come from a woman aged 60 to 75 in good health and CMV-seropositive. The CDR3 runs from the conserved cysteine through the conserved F or W. D genes are given only for firm matches. Where a row states a size, it is once, few, many or the class of an expanded clone; other rows omit it.

d_call clone_size j_call v_call cdr3_nt cdr3_aa
TRBD2 NA TRBJ2-3 TRBV2 TGTGCCAGCAGCCTAGCGGGGGGCTGGTATTTT CASSLAGGWYF
TRBD1 NA TRBJ2-1 TRBV7-9 TGTGCCAGCAGCTCCCCGGCAGGGGGCTCTATCAATGAGCAGTTCTTC CASSSPAGGSINEQFF
NA NA TRBJ2-5 TRBV28 TGTGCCAGCAGTTCTGGAGGGATTGAGACCCAGTACTTC CASSSGGIETQYF
NA once TRBJ2-2 TRBV4-1 TGCGCCAGCAGCTCAGGGGGGCGGGCGAGCACCGGGGAGCTGTTTTTT CASSSGGRASTGELFF
NA few TRBJ2-3 TRBV5-1 TGCGCCAGCAGCTTGGTAAGATGGAGAGAGACAGATACGCAGTATTTT CASSLVRWRETDTQYF
NA NA TRBJ2-7 TRBV10-3 TGTGCCATCAGTGAGCAGGCCCTGTCCTCCTACGAGCAGTACTTC CAISEQALSSYEQYF
NA NA TRBJ2-3 TRBV4-1 TGCGCCAGCAGCCGAAAACAGGCTCCTTCTAGCACAGATACGCAGTATTTT CASSRKQAPSSTDTQYF
NA NA TRBJ2-1 TRBV5-1 TGCGCCAGCAGCTTAAGCGGTCCTTGGAATGAGCAGTTCTTC CASSLSGPWNEQFF
TRBD1 NA TRBJ2-1 TRBV27 TGTGCCAGCACCCAGGACAGGGCGAACAATGAGCAGTTCTTC CASTQDRANNEQFF
TRBD2 few TRBJ2-3 TRBV6-1 TGTGCCGGCCGGGACTACCACACAGATACGCAGTATTTT CAGRDYHTDTQYF
NA NA TRBJ1-1 TRBV9 TGTGCCAGCAGCGTGGGGGCGAACACTGAAGCTTTCTTT CASSVGANTEAFF
NA NA TRBJ2-3 TRBV6-5 TGTGCCAGCAGTTACCAGACAGTTGGGGGCACAGATACGCAGTATTTT CASSYQTVGGTDTQYF
TRBD1 NA TRBJ1-4 TRBV5-4 TGTGCCAGCAGCTCATGGACAGGGACAAATGAAAAACTGTTTTTT CASSSWTGTNEKLFF
NA NA TRBJ2-5 TRBV11-3 TGTGCCAGCAGCACCCTCGGGGGGACCCAGTACTTC CASSTLGGTQYF
NA NA TRBJ2-5 TRBV14 TGTGCCAGCAGCCAAGAAAATCCAGTAGGGCAGGGGACCCAGTACTTC CASSQENPVGQGTQYF
TRBD1 NA TRBJ1-2 TRBV19 TGTGCCAGTAGAAGAGGGGGCCACCGAAACTATGGCTACACCTTC CASRRGGHRNYGYTF
TRBD1 few TRBJ1-2 TRBV4-1 TGCGCCAGCAGCCAAGACCAGGGGGTAGGGTATGGCTACACCTTC CASSQDQGVGYGYTF
NA NA TRBJ2-2 TRBV10-3 TGTGCCATCAACAATGACGGGGAGCTGTTTTTT CAINNDGELFF
TRBD2 NA TRBJ2-3 TRBV9 TGTGCCAGCAGCGTAGACCCAGCGGGAGGGTGGGGAGGCACAGATACGCAGTATTTT CASSVDPAGGWGGTDTQYF
NA NA TRBJ2-7 TRBV5-5 TGTGCCAGCAGCTTTGGCCAGGGGTCTGTAAGCTCCTACGAGCAGTACTTC CASSFGQGSVSSYEQYF
NA NA TRBJ2-6 TRBV4-2 TGTGCCAGCAGCCAAACCTTAGGGGGAGCGCTCTCTGGGGCCAACGGCCTGACTTTC CASSQTLGGALSGANGLTF
NA NA TRBJ1-5 TRBV18 TGTGCCAGCTCACCCAACAGGGTCGGGCCCCAGCATTTT CASSPNRVGPQHF
NA NA TRBJ2-5 TRBV15 TGTGCCACCAGCAGAGACCGCGGGGGCAGGTCGGAGACCCAGTACTTC CATSRDRGGRSETQYF
NA NA TRBJ1-5 TRBV27 TGTGCCAGCAGTTTATCTTCAGGGAGGAACCAGCCCCAGCATTTT CASSLSSGRNQPQHF
NA NA TRBJ2-2 TRBV7-2 TGTGCCAGCAGGGCATCCGGGGAGCTGTTTTTT CASRASGELFF
TRBD1 few TRBJ2-7 TRBV10-1 TGCGCCAGCAGGACTGGCGAGGGGGCGGGCGAGCAGTACTTC CASRTGEGAGEQYF
NA few TRBJ2-5 TRBV25-1 TGTGCCAGCAGTGAGTCAGACAGGTGGGGGACCCAGTACTTC CASSESDRWGTQYF
TRBD2 NA TRBJ2-5 TRBV9 TGTGCCAGCAGCGTAGGGGTAGCGGGGGGAGGGCAGGAGACCCAGTACTTC CASSVGVAGGGQETQYF
NA NA TRBJ1-5 TRBV7-2 TGTGCCAGCAGCTTACACGGAGGAAATAGCAATCAGCCCCAGCATTTT CASSLHGGNSNQPQHF
NA NA TRBJ2-5 TRBV11-2 TGTGCCAGCAGCCCTAGGACTAGCAGGGGGGCGGGGGAGACCCAGTACTTC CASSPRTSRGAGETQYF
TRBD2 NA TRBJ2-7 TRBV9 TGTGCCAGCAGCCCCCGTTGGGACTACCCCTACGAGCAGTACTTC CASSPRWDYPYEQYF
NA NA TRBJ2-3 TRBV10-3 TGTGCCATCTGCCCGCAAATTATAGCGGCCCAGGATACGCAGTATTTT CAICPQIIAAQDTQYF
TRBD2 NA TRBJ2-1 TRBV25-1 TGTGCCAGCAGTGAAATCGGGACTAGCGGTTACAATGAGCAGTTCTTC CASSEIGTSGYNEQFF
NA NA TRBJ2-6 TRBV19 TGTGCCAGTACCCTCCTGGGGCAATCTGGGGCCAACGTCCTGACTTTC CASTLLGQSGANVLTF
TRBD1 once TRBJ1-4 TRBV5-8 TGTGCCAGCAGCAGGGACAGGGGTAATGAAAAACTGTTTTTT CASSRDRGNEKLFF
TRBD2 NA TRBJ2-2 TRBV2 TGTGCCAGCAGTGGGGCGGGAGGAGGCGGGGAGCTGTTTTTT CASSGAGGGGELFF
TRBD1 NA TRBJ2-2 TRBV28 TGTGCCAGCCAAAGGGACAGACCCGACACCGGGGAGCTGTTTTTT CASQRDRPDTGELFF
NA NA TRBJ2-2 TRBV30 TGTGCCTGCGCTACTTCACTAGTCACCGGGGAGCTGTTTTTT CACATSLVTGELFF
TRBD1 NA TRBJ2-7 TRBV19 TGTGCCAGTACTAATCCCGGGACAGGGGGCGAGCAGTACTTC CASTNPGTGGEQYF
NA NA TRBJ1-6 TRBV28 TGTGCCAGCAGTTTATTGCAGGGTCTCAATTCGCCCCTCCACTTT CASSLLQGLNSPLHF
TRBD2 NA TRBJ2-1 TRBV10-2 TGCGCCAGCAGCCGCCGGGAACGGGGGGGTAGGAATGAGCAGTTCTTC CASSRRERGGRNEQFF
TRBD1 NA TRBJ1-1 TRBV2 TGTGCCAGCAGCGACGGGGACAGAGCTTTCTTT CASSDGDRAFF
NA NA TRBJ1-2 TRBV18 TGTGCCAGCTCACCACCGCTAAACTTGGGCTACACCTTC CASSPPLNLGYTF
TRBD1 NA TRBJ2-5 TRBV5-1 TGCGCCAGCAGCACTGGACAGGGAAGAGAGACCCAGTACTTC CASSTGQGRETQYF
NA NA TRBJ1-2 TRBV30 TGTGCCTGGAGCTCAGGGCTGGGAGGCTACACCTTC CAWSSGLGGYTF
NA NA TRBJ2-7 TRBV11-2 TGTGCCAGCAGACGCTGGGGCAGGGAAACTTCCGAGCAGTACTTC CASRRWGRETSEQYF
TRBD1 NA TRBJ1-2 TRBV4-3 TGCGCCAGCAGCCAAGACAGGGGGATTAACTATGGCTACACCTTC CASSQDRGINYGYTF
NA NA TRBJ1-5 TRBV7-2 TGTGCCAGCAGCTTAGAAGGAGGGAGCAATCAGCCCCAGCATTTT CASSLEGGSNQPQHF
NA NA TRBJ1-2 TRBV30 TGTGCCTGGAGCTCCCTCTATGGCTACACCTTC CAWSSLYGYTF
TRBD1 NA TRBJ2-7 TRBV7-9 TGTGCCAGCAGCTTACTACAGGGGGAGAGGCAGTACTTC CASSLLQGERQYF
NA NA TRBJ2-5 TRBV19 TGTGCCAGTAGTATTGGACAACAGTACCAAGAGACCCAGTACTTC CASSIGQQYQETQYF
NA NA TRBJ1-1 TRBV9 TGTGCCAGCAGCCGAAGGGAGGGGAGAGAAGCTTTCTTT CASSRREGREAFF
TRBD1 NA TRBJ1-4 TRBV28 TGTGCCAGCAGGAACAGGGGTCAGGAAAAACTGTTTTTT CASRNRGQEKLFF
TRBD1 NA TRBJ2-1 TRBV6-4 TGTGCCAGCAGTGACTCGACAGGGGGCGACTACAATGAGCAGTTCTTC CASSDSTGGDYNEQFF
TRBD1 NA TRBJ2-5 TRBV6-5 TGTGCCAGCAGTTATACAGGGGGCTTAGAGACCCAGTACTTC CASSYTGGLETQYF
TRBD1 NA TRBJ2-5 TRBV7-7 TGTGCTAGCAGCCCGGGACAGCAAGAGACCCAGTACTTC CASSPGQQETQYF
NA NA TRBJ2-1 TRBV5-8 TGTGCCAGCAGCTTGGCTAGAACCGGATACAATGAGCAGTTCTTC CASSLARTGYNEQFF
TRBD1 NA TRBJ2-5 TRBV5-1 TGCGCCAGCAAGGCTGGGGACAGGGGGCGCTCGGAGACCCAGTACTTC CASKAGDRGRSETQYF
TRBD1 NA TRBJ2-1 TRBV9 TGTGCCAGCAGCCTCCGGGACAGGGGAGGGAATGAGCAGTTCTTC CASSLRDRGGNEQFF
NA few TRBJ1-1 TRBV7-3 TGTGCCAGCAGCTCGTCCTTGAACACTGAAGCTTTCTTT CASSSSLNTEAFF